The sequence of this TCR beta chain was determined in a study of T cell responses to AZD1222 COVID-19 vaccine. Study conclusions and caveats: Spike-specific TCR breadth and depth were elevated following two AZD1222 doses. Donors in the cohort were predominantly white British and more often female, and clonal diversity was possibly underestimated. Only after the peak T cell response were repertoires sampled.

Method: immunoSEQ multiplex PCR; TCRdb's copy keeps in-frame clones and lacks some. Seen here are around 150,000 clones, roughly 90% observed once, and the top ten hold approximately 3.4%. The V end lost 2 bases, the J end lost 0 bases, and 11 bases lay between the germline ends. The germline gives CDR1 WNHNN, CDR2 SYGVQD (reference sequence). The CDR3 has 16 residues. Turning to this clone: Its antigen is as yet unknown.

The specimen was peripheral blood, collected 28 days after the second AZD1222 dose. V usage is TRBV10-1 and J usage is TRBJ2-1; weak D call: TRBD1 (5 bases). The sequence derives from an adult who received the AZD1222 COVID-19 vaccine. The CDR3 here is CASSEQGAVSYNEQFF. The CDR3 region has the DNA TGCGCCAGCAGTGAGCAAGGGGCGGTCTCCTACAATGAGCAGTTCTTC.